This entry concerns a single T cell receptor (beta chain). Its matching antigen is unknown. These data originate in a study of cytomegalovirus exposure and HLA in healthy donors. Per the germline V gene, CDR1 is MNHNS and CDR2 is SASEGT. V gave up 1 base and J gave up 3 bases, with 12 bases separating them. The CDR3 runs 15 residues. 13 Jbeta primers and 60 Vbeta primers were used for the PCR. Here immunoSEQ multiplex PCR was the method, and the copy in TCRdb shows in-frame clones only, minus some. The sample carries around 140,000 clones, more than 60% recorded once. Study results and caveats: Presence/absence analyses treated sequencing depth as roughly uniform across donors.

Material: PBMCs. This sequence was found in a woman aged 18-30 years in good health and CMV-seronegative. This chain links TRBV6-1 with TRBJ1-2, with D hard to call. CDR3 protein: CASSEGAAHDYGYTF. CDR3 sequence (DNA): TGTGCCAGCAGTGAAGGGGCCGCACACGACTATGGCTACACCTTC.